This T cell receptor (beta chain) was identified in a study of T cell repertoires in aging, cancer and after chemotherapy. In the study overall: Chronic lymphocytic leukemia patients on fludarabine- or bendamustine-based regimens gave paired samples before and after chemotherapy.

There are 15 residues in the CDR3. In germline, CDR1 is MNHNY, CDR2 SVGAGI (reference sequence). Trimming took off 5 bases at V and 1 base at J, with 15 bases between the two ends. Judged by abundance, this clonotype is large. TCR beta rearrangements were amplified from peripheral blood genomic DNA. Multiplex touch-down PCR with TRB-A/B primers amplified rearranged V-D-J TRB sequences. TCRdb recomputed calls from the multiplex PCR reads with MiXCR, one row per CDR3 protein. Of approximately 5,000 distinct CDR3 sequences detected, 38% appear once; the ten largest clones hold 35% to 50%. The V gene is TRBV6-6, the J gene TRBJ2-7; D gene unclear. Material: blood. This TCR was sampled from a human donor with a blood cancer. The CDR3 region has the DNA TGTGCCAGCAGTCTCGACGGTGCGGCATCCTACGAGCAGTACTTC. Its translation is CASSLDGAASYEQYF.